The subject of this entry is one T cell receptor (beta chain). Investigators prepared the TCR beta libraries by applying iRepertoire HTBI primers and Arm-PCR of CDR3 regions. TCRdb called the multiplex PCR reads again in MiXCR, with one record for every CDR3 protein. The sample includes about 430,000 distinct CDR3 sequences, over 12% seen only once; the top ten take about 7.6%. The sample is drawn from a study of regulatory T cells in long-lasting Graves disease. Time point given: newly diagnosed GD, antithyroid drugs for less than 3 months. There was RNA extracted from PBMCs, and the TCR library was made from it. This CDR3 is 16 amino acids long. Trimming removed 2 bases from V and 4 bases from J, with 16 bases in between. Germline CDR1 and CDR2: SGHVS and FNYEAQ. The data also belong to a second study, concerning T cells in Graves' hyperthyroidism and ophthalmopathy. That source notes: A first-round RT-PCR of the TCR CDR3 used the HTBI primer set.

The specimen comprised peripheral blood mononuclear cells (PBMCs), sampled at new diagnosis, from a patient treated with antithyroid drugs. This chain connects TRBV7-6 to TRBJ2-3, with TRBD2 as a possible D gene (6 bases). The clonotype was recovered from a woman aged 40-49 years with Graves disease. The CDR3 nucleotides read TGTGCCAGCAGCTTAAGGGGTGGAGGGAGCCCAGATACGCAGTATTTT. Amino acids: CASSLRGGGSPDTQYF.